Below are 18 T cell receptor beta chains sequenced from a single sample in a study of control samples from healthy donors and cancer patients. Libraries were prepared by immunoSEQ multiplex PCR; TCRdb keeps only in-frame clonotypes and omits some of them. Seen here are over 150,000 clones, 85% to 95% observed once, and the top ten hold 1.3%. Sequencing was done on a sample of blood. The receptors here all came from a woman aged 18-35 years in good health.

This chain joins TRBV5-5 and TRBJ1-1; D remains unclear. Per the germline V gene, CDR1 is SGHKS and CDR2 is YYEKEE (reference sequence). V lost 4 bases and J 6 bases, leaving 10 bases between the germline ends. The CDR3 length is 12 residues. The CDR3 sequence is CASSPSTSEAFF. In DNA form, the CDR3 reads TGTGCCAGCAGCCCCAGTACCTCTGAAGCTTTCTTT.

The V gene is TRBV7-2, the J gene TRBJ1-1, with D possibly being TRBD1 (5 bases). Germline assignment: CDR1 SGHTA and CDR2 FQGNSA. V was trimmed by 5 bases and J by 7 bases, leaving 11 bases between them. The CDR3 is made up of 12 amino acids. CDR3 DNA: TGTGCCAGCAGCGCGGACACAAATGAAGCTTTCTTT. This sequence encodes CASSADTNEAFF. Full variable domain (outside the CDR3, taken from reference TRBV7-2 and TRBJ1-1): GAGVSQSPSNKVTEKGKDVELRCDPISGHTALYWYRQSLGQGLEFLIYFQGNSAPDKSGLPSDRFSAERTGGSVSTLTIQRTQQEDSAVYLCASSADTNEAFFGQGTRLTVV.

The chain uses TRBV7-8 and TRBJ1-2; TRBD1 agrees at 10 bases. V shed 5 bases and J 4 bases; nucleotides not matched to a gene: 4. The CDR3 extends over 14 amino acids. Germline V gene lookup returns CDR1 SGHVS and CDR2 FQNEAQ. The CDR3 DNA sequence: TGTGCCAGCAGCGGCGGGACAGGGGTCTATGGCTACACCTTC. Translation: CASSGGTGVYGYTF.

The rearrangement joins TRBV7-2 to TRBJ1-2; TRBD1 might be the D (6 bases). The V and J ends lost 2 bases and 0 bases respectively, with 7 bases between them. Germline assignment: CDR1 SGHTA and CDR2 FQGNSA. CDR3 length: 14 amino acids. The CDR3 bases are TGTGCCAGCAGCTTAAGACAGGCTAACTATGGCTACACCTTC. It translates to CASSLRQANYGYTF.

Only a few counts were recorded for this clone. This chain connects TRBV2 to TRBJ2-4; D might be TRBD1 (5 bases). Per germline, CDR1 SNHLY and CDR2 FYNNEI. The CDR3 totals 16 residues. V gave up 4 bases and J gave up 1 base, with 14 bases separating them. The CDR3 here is CASSASSAGAKNIQYF. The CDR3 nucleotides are TGTGCCAGCAGTGCCTCGTCGGCAGGGGCCAAAAACATTCAGTACTTC.

The CDR3 DNA follows: TGTGCCAGCAGCTTTGGAACTAGTGGTTACGAGCAGTACTTC. Protein: CASSFGTSGYEQYF. The chain uses TRBV5-6 and TRBJ2-7; weak D call: TRBD2 (5 bases). This CDR3 contains 14 residues. V lost 2 bases, J lost 4 bases, and 13 bases lay in between. Germline CDR1 reads SGHDT; CDR2 reads YYEEEE.

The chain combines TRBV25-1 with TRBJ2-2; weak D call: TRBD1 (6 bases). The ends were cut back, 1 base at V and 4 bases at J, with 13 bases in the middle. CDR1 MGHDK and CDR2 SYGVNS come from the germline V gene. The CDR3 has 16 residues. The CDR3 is CASSELVAGVTGELFF. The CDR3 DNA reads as TGTGCCAGCAGTGAATTGGTGGCAGGGGTCACCGGGGAGCTGTTTTTT.

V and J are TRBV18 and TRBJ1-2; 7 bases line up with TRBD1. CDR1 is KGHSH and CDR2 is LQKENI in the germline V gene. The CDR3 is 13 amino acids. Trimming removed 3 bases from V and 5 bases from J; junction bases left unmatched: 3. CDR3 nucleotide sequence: TGTGCCAGCTCACCCACAGGGGATTATGGCTACACCTTC. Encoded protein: CASSPTGDYGYTF.

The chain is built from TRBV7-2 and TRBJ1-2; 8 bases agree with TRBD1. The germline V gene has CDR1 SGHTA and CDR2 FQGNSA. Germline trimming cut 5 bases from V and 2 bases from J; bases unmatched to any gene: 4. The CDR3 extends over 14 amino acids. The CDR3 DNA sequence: TGTGCCAGCAGCCGCAACAGGGGGAACTATGGCTACACCTTC. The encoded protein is CASSRNRGNYGYTF.

CDR3 sequence: CASSSAYRDSQPQHF. CDR3 sequence (DNA): TGTGCCAGCAGTTCCGCCTACAGGGATTCTCAGCCCCAGCATTTT. V gene TRBV6-2 or TRBV6-3 combines with J gene TRBJ1-5; weak D call: TRBD1 (6 bases). The germline V gene encodes CDR1 MNHEY and CDR2 SVGEGT. This CDR3 has 15 amino acids. Trimming left V 4 bases short and J 6 bases short, with 16 bases between.

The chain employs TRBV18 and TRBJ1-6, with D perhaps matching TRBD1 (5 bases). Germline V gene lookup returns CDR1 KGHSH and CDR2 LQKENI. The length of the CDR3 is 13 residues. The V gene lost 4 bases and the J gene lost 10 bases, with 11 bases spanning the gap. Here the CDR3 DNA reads TGTGCCAGCTCACTAACGGGGGAATCACCCCTCCACTTT. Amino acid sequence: CASSLTGESPLHF.

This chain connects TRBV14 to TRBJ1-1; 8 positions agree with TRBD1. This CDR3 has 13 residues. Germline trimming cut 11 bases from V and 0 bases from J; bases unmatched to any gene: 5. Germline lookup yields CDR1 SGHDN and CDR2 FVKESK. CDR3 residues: CAGDRGMNTEAFF. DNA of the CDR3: TGTGCCGGAGACAGGGGCATGAACACTGAAGCTTTCTTT.

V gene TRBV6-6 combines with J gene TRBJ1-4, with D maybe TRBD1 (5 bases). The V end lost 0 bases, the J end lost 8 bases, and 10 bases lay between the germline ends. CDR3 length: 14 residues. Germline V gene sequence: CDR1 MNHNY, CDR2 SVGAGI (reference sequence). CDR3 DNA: TGTGCCAGCAGTTACTCGGCCGAGGGGGAAAAACTGTTTTTT. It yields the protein CASSYSAEGEKLFF.

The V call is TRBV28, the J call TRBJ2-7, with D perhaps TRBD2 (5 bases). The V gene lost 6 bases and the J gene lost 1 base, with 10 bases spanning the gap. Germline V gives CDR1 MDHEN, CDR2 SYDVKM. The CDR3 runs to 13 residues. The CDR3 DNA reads TGTGCCAGCAGACCGACGGGGTCCTACGAGCAGTACTTC. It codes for CASRPTGSYEQYF.

CDR3 protein: CASSRDRMNTEAFF. Here the CDR3 DNA reads TGTGCCAGCAGTCGGGACAGGATGAACACTGAAGCTTTCTTT. The chain employs TRBV6-5 and TRBJ1-1, with 8 nucleotides matching TRBD1. V was pared by 5 bases and J by 0 bases, with 2 bases of the junction left unmatched. The length of the CDR3 is 14 residues. Germline assignment: CDR1 MNHEY and CDR2 SVGAGI.

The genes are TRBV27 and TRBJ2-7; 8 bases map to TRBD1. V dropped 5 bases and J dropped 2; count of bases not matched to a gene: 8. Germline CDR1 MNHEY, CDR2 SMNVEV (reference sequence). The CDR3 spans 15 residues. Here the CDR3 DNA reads TGTGCCAGCAGTCCCACCGGGACAGGCGCCTACGAGCAGTACTTC. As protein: CASSPTGTGAYEQYF.

The CDR3 sequence is CASSEAIWGAAISYYGYTF. CDR3 sequence (DNA): TGTGCCAGCAGTGAAGCGATCTGGGGAGCAGCAATTTCGTACTATGGCTACACCTTC. The rearrangement joins TRBV6-1 to TRBJ1-2; unclear D gene. The germline CDR1 and CDR2 sequences are MNHNS and SASEGT. The CDR3 runs 19 residues. The germline V and J ends were trimmed by 0 bases and 3 bases, with 23 bases remaining between them.

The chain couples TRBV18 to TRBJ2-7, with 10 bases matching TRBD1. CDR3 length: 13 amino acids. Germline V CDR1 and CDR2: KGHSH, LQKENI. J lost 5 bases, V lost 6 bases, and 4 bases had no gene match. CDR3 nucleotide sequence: TGTGCCAGCTCGACCGGGACAGGGGACGAGCAGTACTTC. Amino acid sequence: CASSTGTGDEQYF.